Listed here are 20 T cell receptor beta chains from one sample, sequenced in a study of T-cell reconstitution after alpha-beta-depleted transplantation in children (dated by TCRdb to the mid-2010s). The meaning of the sample's treatment or condition label: allogeneic hematopoietic cell transplantation with graft depleted of TCRalphabeta T cells and CD19 B cells. The library was produced with PCR. This sample was sequenced with an Illumina HiSeq 2500. TCR library preparation used molecular barcoding, with unique molecular identifiers applied to normalize quantification of the TCRbeta repertoire. Through fastp at Q25 and MiXCR, TCRdb rebuilt clones from the public reads, retaining in-frame beta chains. Identical CDR3 protein sequences are pooled into one entry, listed with their most common genes and DNA. The sample includes about 980,000 distinct CDR3 sequences, with 25% to 30% observed a single time. In total, the top ten clones hold about 28% of the sample.

The sample here was PBMCs, mostly from graft donor cells, taken 360 days after TCRalphabeta/CD19-depleted stem cell transplant. The receptors were sampled from a boy in the first two years of life who had a stem cell transplant for SCID, so the T cells may come from the graft donor.

The J gene is TRBJ2-4, the V gene TRBV7-2, with D possibly matching TRBD2 (5 bases). V lost 5 bases, J lost 9 bases, and 14 bases lay in between. In germline, CDR1 is SGHTA, CDR2 FQGNSA. CDR3 length: 13 residues. In nucleotides, the CDR3 is TGTGCCAGCAGCCCCTCGACTAAGGGCATTCAGTACTTC. Its translation is CASSPSTKGIQYF.

V gene TRBV3-1 combines with J gene TRBJ2-3; the D gene is possibly TRBD1 (6 bases). This CDR3 is 17 amino acids long. Germline values: CDR1 LGHDT, CDR2 YNNKEL (reference sequence). V lost 5 bases to trimming and J lost 4 bases, with 22 bases between them. The CDR3 here is CASSSILQGVRPDTQYF. In DNA form, the CDR3 reads TGTGCCAGCAGCTCAATCTTACAGGGAGTTCGTCCAGATACGCAGTATTTT.

This clonotype was detected many times. This rearrangement joins TRBV5-1 to TRBJ2-3, with D possibly matching TRBD1 (6 bases). Deletions cut 2 bases from V and 3 bases from J, with 10 bases between. The CDR3 runs 14 residues. In germline, CDR1 is SGHRS, CDR2 YFSETQ. The DNA of the CDR3 is TGCGCCAGCAGCTTTCACAGGGAGACAGATACGCAGTATTTT. This gives the protein CASSFHRETDTQYF.

This sequence joins TRBV3-1 and TRBJ2-2; D gene uncertain. CDR1 and CDR2 (germline): LGHDT, YNNKEL (reference sequence). The CDR3 loop spans 15 amino acids. V was cut by 0 bases and J by 4 bases, with 9 bases left in between. The CDR3 DNA is TGTGCCAGCAGCCAAGATGCAATCTTCACCGGGGAGCTGTTTTTT. Amino acids: CASSQDAIFTGELFF. The full variable domain, completed using reference TRBV3-1 and TRBJ2-2, is DTAVSQTPKYLVTQMGNDKSIKCEQNLGHDTMYWYKQDSKKFLKIMFSYNNKELIINETVPNRFSPKSPDKAHLNLHINSLELGDSAVYFCASSQDAIFTGELFFGEGSRLTVL.

The sample holds a few counts of this clonotype. V is TRBV2 and J is TRBJ2-5; 7 bases are a match to TRBD2. The CDR3 is made up of 15 amino acids. The trim removed 4 bases at V and 2 bases at J, leaving 7 bases unmatched. Germline lookup yields CDR1 SNHLY and CDR2 FYNNEI. The CDR3 protein is CASSGRAGPQETQYF. CDR3 sequence (DNA): TGTGCCAGCAGTGGAAGAGCGGGGCCGCAAGAGACCCAGTACTTC.

Remarks on this clonotype: It is likely a read error, because the conserved phenylalanine at the end of the CDR3 is missing. The V gene is TRBV9, the J gene TRBJ2-1, with 11 positions matching TRBD1. CDR1 is SGDLS and CDR2 is YYNGEE in the germline V gene. The CDR3 has 19 amino acids. J gave up 0 bases and V 0 bases, and 8 bases lay outside the gene matches. CDR3 sequence (DNA): TGTGCCAGCAGCGTAGATAGGACAGGGGGCAAGAGCTCCTACAATGAGCAGTTCTCC. Translated: CASSVDRTGGKSSYNEQFS.

This clonotype showed up just a few times. The CDR3 sequence is CASIQGTENIQYF. In DNA form, the CDR3 reads TGTGCCAGCATACAGGGGACAGAGAACATTCAGTACTTC. The J gene is TRBJ2-4, the V gene TRBV2, with 7 bases identical to TRBD1. Losses at the gene ends were 7 bases for V and 7 bases for J; bases not matched to a gene: 7. The CDR3 consists of 13 residues. Germline-derived CDR1 and CDR2 are SNHLY and FYNNEI.

This clonotype has just a few counts. The rearrangement joins TRBV9 to TRBJ2-7; TRBD1 matches at 10 bases. CDR1 and CDR2 from the germline V gene are SGDLS and YYNGEE. This CDR3 is 15 amino acids long. Trimming cost V 4 bases and J 3 bases; bases outside gene matches: 7. The CDR3 bases are TGTGCCAGCAGCCCAGGACAGGGGGAGTTCTACGAGCAGTACTTC. This sequence encodes CASSPGQGEFYEQYF.

This chain uses TRBV9 with TRBJ2-7, with D possibly TRBD2 on 5 matching bases. The CDR3 is 14 residues long. V was pared by 0 bases and J by 2 bases, with 9 bases between. CDR1 is SGDLS, CDR2 YYNGEE, per germline. This chain's CDR3 is CASSVAGIPYEQYF. Here the CDR3 DNA reads TGTGCCAGCAGCGTAGCGGGGATTCCCTACGAGCAGTACTTC.

Points on this clonotype: A read error may produce the germline difference seen at one junction end. The chain carries TRBV12-3 or TRBV12-4 and TRBJ1-5, with 7 bases that match TRBD1. The CDR3 extends over 14 amino acids. CDR3 DNA: TGTGCCAGCAGTTTAAAAGGGGGCAAGCAGCCCCAGCATTTT. Protein sequence: CASSLKGGKQPQHF.

The V gene is TRBV20-1, the J gene TRBJ2-1; possible D gene TRBD2, 6 bases. V was shortened by 4 bases and J by 4 bases, with 20 bases between the two germline ends. CDR1 is DFQATT and CDR2 is SNEGSKA in the germline V gene (reference sequence). CDR3 size: 16 residues. In DNA form, the CDR3 reads TGCAGTGCTATTTCAGGGCGACAGACTAGATACAATGAGCAGTTCTTC. Residues: CSAISGRQTRYNEQFF.

J is TRBJ2-1 and V is TRBV27; D not resolved. The CDR3 extends over 15 amino acids. CDR1 MNHEY and CDR2 SMNVEV come from the germline V gene (reference sequence). V lost 6 bases to trimming and J lost 1 base, with 13 bases between them. The CDR3 sequence: CASSLKPPSYNEQFF. The CDR3 DNA sequence: TGTGCCAGCAGCCTCAAGCCACCTTCCTACAATGAGCAGTTCTTC.

A single count supports this clonotype. This chain connects TRBV5-6 to TRBJ1-1; maybe TRBD1 (5 bases). The CDR3 loop spans 13 amino acids. The germline CDR1 and CDR2 sequences are SGHDT and YYEEEE. Trimming removed 2 bases from V and 7 bases from J, with 12 bases in between. DNA for the CDR3: TGTGCCAGCAGCTTTGGGACGGAGGGTGAAGCTTTCTTT. It yields the protein CASSFGTEGEAFF.

The chain uses TRBV20-1 and TRBJ2-5; D is unclear. CDR1 and CDR2 from the germline V gene are DFQATT and SNEGSKA (reference sequence). The CDR3 contains 15 residues. V was clipped by 0 bases and J by 5 bases, with 16 bases between them. This chain's CDR3 is CSARDPRSFSETQYF. DNA for the CDR3: TGCAGTGCTAGAGATCCTCGGAGTTTTTCGGAGACCCAGTACTTC.

V is TRBV7-6 and J is TRBJ2-3; 10 bases fit TRBD1. CDR3 length: 15 amino acids. The ends lost 3 bases at V and 6 bases at J; junction bases unmatched: 6. Germline assignment: CDR1 SGHVS and CDR2 FNYEAQ. The CDR3 is CASSLTGGFEDTQYF. The CDR3 DNA reads TGTGCCAGCAGCTTGACAGGGGGCTTTGAGGATACGCAGTATTTT.

The genes are TRBV12-3 or TRBV12-4 and TRBJ2-1; D gene ambiguous. The CDR3 consists of 13 residues. Trimming removed 2 bases at V and 7 bases at J, with 9 bases between. CDR3 sequence reads: CASSLLAVNEQFF. The CDR3 DNA follows: TGTGCCAGCAGTTTACTGGCGGTGAATGAGCAGTTCTTC.

At least ten counts were recorded for this clonotype. CDR3 protein: CSARGLAGVQETQYF. CDR3 nucleotides: TGCAGTGCTAGAGGACTAGCGGGGGTCCAAGAGACCCAGTACTTC. The chain joins TRBV20-1 to TRBJ2-5, with 12 bases lining up with TRBD2. The CDR3 totals 15 residues. V shed 1 base and J 1 base; nucleotides not matched to a gene: 1. Germline CDR1 DFQATT, CDR2 SNEGSKA (reference sequence).

The J gene is TRBJ2-3, the V gene TRBV27; D not certain. The CDR3 is made up of 16 amino acids. The germline CDR1 and CDR2 sequences are MNHEY and SMNVEV (reference sequence). V lost 1 base and J lost 3, with 14 bases in between. The CDR3 is CASSLLGGVRTDTQYF. The CDR3 nucleotides are TGTGCCAGCAGTTTATTGGGTGGGGTCAGGACAGATACGCAGTATTTT.

The V call is TRBV18, the J call TRBJ2-7; D is unresolved. The germline V gene encodes CDR1 KGHSH and CDR2 LQKENI. Trimming removed 0 bases from V and 0 bases from J, with 12 bases in between. The CDR3 extends over 16 amino acids. CDR3 sequence: CASSPPFYGRSYEQYF. The DNA of the CDR3 is TGTGCCAGCTCACCACCTTTTTACGGTCGCTCCTACGAGCAGTACTTC.

The rearrangement uses TRBV2 and TRBJ1-6; D gene uncertain. The CDR3 length is 14 residues. CDR1 is SNHLY and CDR2 is FYNNEI in the germline V gene. The V and J ends lost 7 bases and 4 bases respectively, with 11 bases between them. CDR3 region: CASKPDSYNSPLHF. CDR3 nucleotides: TGTGCCAGCAAACCGGATTCTTATAATTCACCCCTCCACTTT.